These 11 T cell receptor beta chains came from one sample sequenced in a study of T cells in Graves' hyperthyroidism and ophthalmopathy. Researchers amplified the TCR beta CDR3 regions from RNA transcripts. First-round RT-PCR of the TCR CDR3 relied on the HTBI primer set. TCRdb itself ran the multiplex PCR reads through MiXCR, one entry per CDR3 protein. The table has about 710,000 distinct CDR3 sequences, about a sixth seen once; the top ten hold around 8.1%. The source material was blood. These receptors all come from a man between 18 and 29 years old with Graves' hyperthyroidism.

This clonotype was counted ten times or more. This chain's CDR3 is CASSQAYVRGFGTQYF. In DNA form, the CDR3 reads TGTGCCAGCAGTCAAGCTTATGTCCGGGGGTTTGGGACCCAGTACTTC. V is TRBV6-2 or TRBV6-3 and J is TRBJ2-5; weak D call: TRBD2 (6 bases). V was trimmed by 5 bases and J by 7 bases, leaving 23 bases between them. Germline assignment: CDR1 MNHEY and CDR2 SVGEGT. CDR3 length: 16 residues.

A few counts support this clonotype. Here the CDR3 DNA reads TGTGCCAGCAGCCCTTCTATCGAGCAGTACTTC. It translates to CASSPSIEQYF. J is TRBJ2-7 and V is TRBV6-1; D not certain. V lost 6 bases and J 6 bases, leaving 9 bases between the germline ends. The CDR3 runs 11 residues. CDR1 is MNHNS and CDR2 is SASEGT in the germline V gene.

V usage is TRBV4-1 and J usage is TRBJ2-1; TRBD2 matches 10 bases. V trimming: 2 bases; J trimming: 8 bases; junction bases outside the gene matches: 6. The CDR3 covers 15 residues. The germline V gene encodes CDR1 MGHRA and CDR2 YSYEKL. This CDR3 is CASSQRASGRDEQFF. The CDR3 DNA follows: TGCGCCAGCAGCCAACGCGCTAGCGGGAGAGATGAGCAGTTCTTC.

This clonotype came up many times. V is TRBV2 and J is TRBJ2-3; 7 bases are shared with TRBD1. The CDR3 has 15 residues. V lost 3 bases to trimming and J lost 0 bases; unmatched junction nucleotides: 3. Per germline, CDR1 SNHLY and CDR2 FYNNEI. CDR3 nucleotide sequence: TGTGCCAGCAGTGACGTGACAGGGAGCACAGATACGCAGTATTTT. Encoded protein: CASSDVTGSTDTQYF.

Many counts were recorded for this clonotype. The rearrangement uses TRBV2 and TRBJ2-1; D may be TRBD1 (5 bases). Germline V lookup: CDR1 SNHLY, CDR2 FYNNEI. V was shortened by 1 base and J by 5 bases, with 18 bases between the two germline ends. The CDR3 runs 17 residues. The DNA for the CDR3 is TGTGCCAGCAGTGAAGGGGGCCTCGGGCTGCCGAACAATGAGCAGTTCTTC. Protein sequence: CASSEGGLGLPNNEQFF.

The chain carries TRBV24-1 and TRBJ1-2, with unresolved D. The germline V and J ends were trimmed by 1 base and 6 bases, with 8 bases remaining between them. Germline CDR1 KGHDR, CDR2 SFDVKD. This CDR3 has 13 amino acids. CDR3 sequence (DNA): TGTGCCACCAGTGATTTTTTCGGGAATGGCTACACCTTC. Protein: CATSDFFGNGYTF.

This chain uses TRBV6-1 with TRBJ1-1, with D possibly TRBD1 on 5 matching bases. Trimming took off 7 bases at V and 5 bases at J, with 14 bases between the two ends. There are 13 residues in the CDR3. Germline CDR1 MNHNS, CDR2 SASEGT. CDR3 nucleotide sequence: TGTGCCAGCAAGTCCCGGGGGGGAACTGAAGCTTTCTTT. Amino acids: CASKSRGGTEAFF.

The genes are TRBV28 and TRBJ2-3; 11 bases fit TRBD2. The J segment lost 4 bases and the V segment lost 2 bases, leaving 2 bases of the junction unmatched. This CDR3 has 15 amino acids. The V gene's germline CDR1 is MDHEN and CDR2 SYDVKM. The CDR3 protein is CASSLGSGRADTQYF. The CDR3 DNA is TGTGCCAGCAGTTTAGGTAGCGGGAGGGCAGATACGCAGTATTTT.

Many counts were recorded for this clonotype. The chain uses TRBV12-3 or TRBV12-4 and TRBJ1-1; D is perhaps TRBD1 (5 bases). CDR3 length equals 15 residues. Between the trimmed V and J ends, which lost 6 bases and 3 bases, there was a span of 17 bases. The CDR3 here is CASSRPGIMDTEAFF. The CDR3 region has the DNA TGTGCCAGCAGCCGTCCAGGGATCATGGACACTGAAGCTTTCTTT.

This chain connects TRBV20-1 to TRBJ2-3; D may be TRBD1 or TRBD2 (5 bases each). Germline V gene lookup returns CDR1 DFQATT and CDR2 SNEGSKA (reference sequence). The CDR3 is 14 residues long. V lost 3 bases and J 3 bases, leaving 13 bases between the germline ends. CDR3 amino acids: CSASNGGATDTQYF. Written as DNA, the CDR3 is TGCAGTGCTAGTAATGGGGGAGCGACAGATACGCAGTATTTT.

This clonotype was observed many times. The genes are TRBV20-1 and TRBJ2-3, with 9 bases matching TRBD2. The trim removed 5 bases at V and 1 base at J, leaving 4 bases unmatched. From germline, CDR1 is DFQATT and CDR2 SNEGSKA (reference sequence). This CDR3 is built from 14 residues. The CDR3 loop reads CSARASGGTDTQYF. The CDR3 DNA follows: TGCAGTGCTCGAGCTAGCGGGGGCACAGATACGCAGTATTTT.